This TCR beta chain derives from a study of Ad26.COV2.S vaccination and SARS-CoV-2 variants. This CDR3 comprises 20 residues. The V gene end was trimmed by 1 base and the J gene end by 3 bases; junction bases not matched to a gene: 15. CDR1 is SGHVS, CDR2 FQNEAQ, per germline. Whole-study findings and limits: There was a possibility that the TCR breadth and depth analyses underestimated total T cell responses. Researchers reported similar non-spike TCR breadth in vaccine and placebo recipients.

About this clone: Its antigen is unknown.

The treatment here: approximately 18 received Ad26.COV2.S at low or high dose, single or two shots; about 5 received placebo; per-sample allocation not given. Repertoires come from day 63 after the first vaccine or placebo injection. Donation came from an adult in Boston who was aged 18-55 years. The method was immunoSEQ multiplex PCR; TCRdb's version includes in-frame clones alone and lacks a portion of them. The repertoire holds around 300,000 clones, with 85% to 90% as singletons. The TCR originated in a person aged 18 to 65 who received the Ad26.COV2.S COVID-19 vaccine or a placebo. This sample comprised peripheral blood, obtained in a trial of Ad26.COV2.S vaccine versus placebo. The rearrangement joins TRBV7-8 to TRBJ2-2; 9 bases match TRBD2. The CDR3 nucleotides read TGTGCCAGCAGCTTAGAATCCGGGGCTAGCGGGGCACGGGACACCGGGGAGCTGTTTTTT. It encodes CASSLESGASGARDTGELFF.